Listed below are T cell receptor beta chains from one sample, sequenced in a study of control samples from healthy donors and cancer patients. Repertoires were generated with immunoSEQ multiplex PCR, while TCRdb's copy carries only in-frame clones and drops some. The sample yields about 120,000 clones, approximately 88% seen once. Sequencing was carried out using blood. The receptor set was obtained from a man in his fifties in good health. Both conserved end residues are trimmed from each CDR3.

v_gene	j_gene	CDR3aa
TRBV7-2	TRBJ2-2	ASPTARAANTGELF
TRBV29-1	TRBJ2-3	SVSTGIDTQY
TRBV3-1/TRBV3-2	TRBJ2-3	ASSQEGLGGTQY
TRBV2	TRBJ2-2	ASSVTGELF
TRBV27	TRBJ1-4	ASSFGATNEKLF
TRBV2	TRBJ2-1	ASSDSPVYNEQF
TRBV5-4	TRBJ1-2	ASSGGQGALAYGYT
TRBV6-5	TRBJ1-2	ASSRGQGNGYT
TRBV12-3/TRBV12-4	TRBJ1-2	ASSLGQPYGYT
TRBV6-2/TRBV6-3	TRBJ2-7	ASSYSDDYEQY
TRBV9	TRBJ2-5	ASSRGGAEETQY
TRBV29-1	TRBJ1-1	SVPRVQGLDEAF
TRBV6-1	TRBJ2-7	ASSDRQISSYEQY
TRBV7-8	TRBJ1-5	ASSSNRNQPQH
TRBV15	TRBJ2-7	ATSSGTGNYEQY
TRBV4-2	TRBJ1-5	ASSQGRQPQH
TRBV5-1	TRBJ2-5	ASSLQPSGGEETQY
TRBV27	TRBJ1-1	ASSLQGSSTEAF
TRBV7-8	TRBJ2-1	ASSLVLYEQF
TRBV18	TRBJ2-7	ASSPPGSGSPYEQY
TRBV29-1	TRBJ2-7	SVEGGATEEQY
TRBV11-3	TRBJ2-7	ASSFGVGEQY
TRBV5-1	TRBJ2-2	ASSLRLAGGPNTGELF
TRBV12-3/TRBV12-4	TRBJ1-2	ASSPGGVYGYT
TRBV27	TRBJ2-7	ASSLSVQGTYEQY
TRBV4-3	TRBJ2-3	ASSRVGGTQY
TRBV5-1	TRBJ2-7	ASSDQGSTYEQY
TRBV29-1	TRBJ1-4	SVAYRAYNEKLF
TRBV12-5	TRBJ2-2	ASGRTITLAGDTGELF
TRBV5-1	TRBJ1-2	ASSLSGPRVSGYT
TRBV9	TRBJ1-2	ASSVEPVNYGYT
TRBV7-2	TRBJ1-6	ASSDGALYNSPLH
TRBV19	TRBJ1-5	ASSATGGNSNQPQH
TRBV7-8	TRBJ1-1	ASSSRVGQGAF
TRBV7-9	TRBJ2-1	ASSSPGQGHNEQF
TRBV4-3	TRBJ2-2	ASSQEAGQGFGGELF
TRBV5-1	TRBJ1-3	ASSLLGSTGNTIY
TRBV7-2	TRBJ2-7	ASSARQGPDYEQY
TRBV7-9	TRBJ1-2	ASSLDAGQGYGYT
TRBV6-2/TRBV6-3	TRBJ2-5	ASSYSRQAAQETQY
TRBV5-1	TRBJ2-7	ASSRTWPSYEQY
TRBV2	TRBJ1-6	ASKGFPYNSPLH
TRBV29-1	TRBJ2-2	SVMISDRVLTGELF
TRBV19	TRBJ2-2	ASSGDRTGELF
TRBV18	TRBJ1-2	ASSPDGQARNYGYT
TRBV27	TRBJ1-5	ASSLGDRRYQPQH
TRBV19	TRBJ2-2	ASSPGSSNTGELF
TRBV3-1/TRBV3-2	TRBJ2-7	ASSPSFHEQY
TRBV4-2	TRBJ2-7	ASSQAGQGGNEQY
TRBV7-9	TRBJ2-3	ASSAYASGGADTQY
TRBV10-3	TRBJ1-5	AISQPNQPQH
TRBV6-1	TRBJ1-5	ASSDPGRGQPQH
TRBV12-5	TRBJ2-2	ASGLEPAGTDITGELF
TRBV7-2	TRBJ2-1	ASSLGLADYNEQF
TRBV7-2	TRBJ2-7	ASSFQGVYEQY
TRBV4-1	TRBJ1-5	ASSQDSVVQPQH
TRBV4-2	TRBJ1-1	ASSQESRNTEAF
TRBV5-1	TRBJ2-3	ASSPLDTDTQY
TRBV4-1	TRBJ1-5	ASSQDAGAGRNQPQH
TRBV4-1	TRBJ2-5	ASSQAPGRLQETQY